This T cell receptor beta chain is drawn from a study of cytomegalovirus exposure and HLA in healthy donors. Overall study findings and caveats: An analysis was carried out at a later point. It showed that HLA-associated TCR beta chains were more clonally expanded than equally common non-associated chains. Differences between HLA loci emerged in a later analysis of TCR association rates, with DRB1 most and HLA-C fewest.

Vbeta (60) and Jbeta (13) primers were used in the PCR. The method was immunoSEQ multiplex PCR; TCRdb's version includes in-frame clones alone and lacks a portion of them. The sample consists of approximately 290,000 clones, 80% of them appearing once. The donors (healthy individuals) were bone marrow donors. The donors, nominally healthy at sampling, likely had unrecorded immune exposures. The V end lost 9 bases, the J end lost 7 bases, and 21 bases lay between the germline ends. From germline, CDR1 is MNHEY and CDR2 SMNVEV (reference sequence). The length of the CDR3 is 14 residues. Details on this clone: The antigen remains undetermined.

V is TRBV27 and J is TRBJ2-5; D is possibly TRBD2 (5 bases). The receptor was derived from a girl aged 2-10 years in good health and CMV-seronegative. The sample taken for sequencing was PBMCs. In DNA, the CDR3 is TGTGCCAGTACTTGGCGGGCTGGCTGGGTGACCCAGTACTTC. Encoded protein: CASTWRAGWVTQYF.